This T cell receptor (beta chain) was documented in a study of T cells in localized non-small cell lung cancer. Points from the study as a whole: Paired adjacent lung recovered a median approximately 57 of the top 100 tumor clones.

The assay was immunoSEQ multiplex PCR, and TCRdb's table has in-frame clones only and misses some. The sample lists 60,000 to 75,000 clones; 84% were seen once. As regards this clone: The target antigen is unknown.

The CDR3 length is 14 residues. Germline V gene lookup returns CDR1 SGDLS and CDR2 YYNGEE. Trimming stripped 3 bases from V and 6 bases from J, with 13 bases between. The receptor was derived from a female donor of 60 years or more with stage I lung adenocarcinoma. The chain has TRBV9 and TRBJ2-1; D is perhaps TRBD2 (5 bases). The sample consisted of peripheral blood, taken before any cancer treatment. The CDR3 here is CASSASLGSNEQFF. The CDR3, as DNA: TGTGCCAGCAGCGCCTCCCTGGGGAGCAATGAGCAGTTCTTC.